This TCR beta chain is from a study of blood T cell repertoires in COVID-19. At the level of the study: Some COVID-19 samples were acute and others convalescent; all came from the United States, Italy and Spain. PBMCs, B-cell-depleted T cells, or T cells provided the cDNA or gDNA that made up the material.

Original data processing: For nucleated cells, counts were estimated from reference gene primer amplification. Assay: immunoSEQ multiplex PCR; the TCRdb copy retains only in-frame clones and omits some. V and J calls plus clone size are reproduced from that table; the DNA served to infer D and trimming. The sample includes over 250,000 clones, approximately 85% seen only once; the top ten take 5.1%. Germline loops: CDR1 MNHEY, CDR2 SMNVEV (reference sequence). The J segment lost 9 bases and the V segment lost 6 bases, leaving 6 bases of the junction unmatched. The CDR3 length is 14 residues. The chain joins TRBV27 to TRBJ2-1; 12 bases map to TRBD2. This clonotype was obtained from a man aged 50 to 60 with active or convalescent COVID-19. The sequencing input was peripheral blood. The CDR3 protein is CASRTSGRTGEQFF. The CDR3 DNA is TGTGCCAGCAGGACTAGCGGGAGAACAGGTGAGCAGTTCTTC.